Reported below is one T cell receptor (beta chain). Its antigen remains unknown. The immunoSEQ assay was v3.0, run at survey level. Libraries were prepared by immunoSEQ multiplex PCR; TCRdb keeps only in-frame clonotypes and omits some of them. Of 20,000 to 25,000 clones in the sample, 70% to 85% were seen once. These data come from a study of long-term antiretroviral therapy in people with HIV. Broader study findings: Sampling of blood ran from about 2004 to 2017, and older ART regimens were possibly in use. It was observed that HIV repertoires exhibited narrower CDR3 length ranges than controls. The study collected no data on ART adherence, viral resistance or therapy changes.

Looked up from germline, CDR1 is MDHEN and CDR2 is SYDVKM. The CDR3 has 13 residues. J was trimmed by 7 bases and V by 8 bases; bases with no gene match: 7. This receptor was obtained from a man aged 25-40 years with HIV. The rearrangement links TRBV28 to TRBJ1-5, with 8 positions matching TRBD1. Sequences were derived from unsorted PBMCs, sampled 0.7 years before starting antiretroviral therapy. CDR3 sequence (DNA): TGTGCCAGCGCGGACAGGGCGCGACAGCCCCAGCATTTT. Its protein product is CASADRARQPQHF.